The clone carrying this T cell receptor beta chain was picked up many times. MiXCR, applied by TCRdb to the 5' RACE reads, yields one record per CDR3 protein. The sample has more than 140,000 distinct CDR3 sequences, 4.1% seen once; the top ten hold more than 1.2%. Trimming left V 6 bases short and J 2 bases short, with 10 bases between. CDR3 length: 13 residues. Germline-derived CDR1 and CDR2 are MNHNS and SASEGT. These data belong to a study of human T cells and chemical hapten exposure. Unfractionated whole blood yielded total RNA. V usage is TRBV6-1 and J usage is TRBJ1-2; D might be TRBD1 (5 bases). The clonotype was recovered from a female donor in good health. The CDR3 sequence: CASRSQENYGYTF. In DNA form, the CDR3 reads TGTGCCAGCAGATCACAGGAGAACTATGGCTACACCTTC.